This T cell receptor beta chain was captured by sequencing in a study of cytomegalovirus exposure and HLA in healthy donors. Findings of the study overall: Likely technical artifact: a cluster of highly shared sequence variants. Owing to their indistinguishability, certain V segments, notably TRBV6-2 and TRBV6-3, were excluded.

This CDR3 comprises 14 residues. V lost 5 bases and J lost 2, with 13 bases in between. The germline gives CDR1 SEHNR, CDR2 FQNEAQ (reference sequence). About this clone: What it recognizes is unknown.

The PCR ran on 60 Vbeta and 13 Jbeta primers. Produced via immunoSEQ multiplex PCR; TCRdb's table is partial and in-frame only. The data contain approximately 100,000 clones, 74% of them singletons. Sequencing used PBMCs. This TCR came from a male donor in good health and CMV-seronegative. V is TRBV7-9 and J is TRBJ2-7; D is unclear. The CDR3: CASSQSTLAYEQYF. CDR3 nucleotide sequence: TGTGCCAGCAGCCAAAGCACGTTGGCCTACGAGCAGTACTTC.